The rows below give T cell receptor beta chains drawn from one sample of a study of blood T cell repertoires in COVID-19. The repertoire was sequenced with immunoSEQ multiplex PCR; TCRdb's copy has only in-frame clones and lacks some. The data show approximately 190,000 clones, about 88% seen once. Sequenced: peripheral blood. The receptors come from a man younger than 40 with active or convalescent COVID-19. CDR3s include the opening cysteine and the closing phenylalanine or tryptophan. The order of the fields is D gene, clone size, J gene, CDR3 length, V gene, CDR3 protein, CDR3 DNA. D genes are given only for firm matches. Clone size is shown for a subset of rows, as once, few, many or a class of expanded clone.

D: TRBD1
size: NA
J: TRBJ1-6
length: 17
V: TRBV19
CDR3: CASTGTAMSSYNSPLHF
DNA: TGTGCCAGCACCGGGACAGCTATGAGCTCCTATAATTCACCCCTCCACTTT

D: NA
size: NA
J: TRBJ1-1
length: 14
V: TRBV28
CDR3: CASSPGRRDTEAFF
DNA: TGTGCCAGCAGCCCGGGACGGAGGGACACTGAAGCTTTCTTT

D: NA
size: NA
J: TRBJ1-5
length: 15
V: TRBV2
CDR3: CASLIDGKSNQPQHF
DNA: TGTGCCAGCCTGATAGACGGGAAGAGCAATCAGCCCCAGCATTTT

D: TRBD1
size: once
J: TRBJ1-2
length: 13
V: TRBV29-1
CDR3: CSVGTGEDYGYTF
DNA: TGCAGCGTGGGGACAGGGGAGGACTATGGCTACACCTTC

D: TRBD1
size: NA
J: TRBJ1-5
length: 16
V: TRBV14
CDR3: CASSQPTGDSNQPQHF
DNA: TGTGCCAGCAGCCAACCTACAGGGGATAGCAATCAGCCCCAGCATTTT

D: NA
size: NA
J: TRBJ2-1
length: 17
V: TRBV5-6
CDR3: CASSLGVGQVSYNEQFF
DNA: TGTGCCAGCAGCTTGGGGGTTGGACAAGTCTCCTACAATGAGCAGTTCTTC

D: NA
size: NA
J: TRBJ2-2
length: 13
V: TRBV5-1
CDR3: CASFGNGTGELFF
DNA: TGCGCCAGCTTCGGCAACGGGACAGGGGAGCTGTTTTTT

D: TRBD2
size: NA
J: TRBJ2-7
length: 13
V: TRBV6-2/TRBV6-3
CDR3: CASSLAGAYEQYF
DNA: TGTGCCAGCAGCTTAGCGGGAGCCTACGAGCAGTACTTC

D: NA
size: NA
J: TRBJ1-2
length: 13
V: TRBV19
CDR3: CASMGTSHYGYTF
DNA: TGTGCCAGTATGGGGACATCGCACTATGGCTACACCTTC

D: NA
size: NA
J: TRBJ1-5
length: 14
V: TRBV30
CDR3: CAWSNTGSNQPQHF
DNA: TGTGCCTGGAGCAATACAGGGTCCAATCAGCCCCAGCATTTT

D: TRBD1
size: NA
J: TRBJ2-1
length: 16
V: TRBV19
CDR3: CASSPWDSSGYDEQFF
DNA: TGTGCCAGTAGCCCCTGGGACAGCTCGGGATACGATGAGCAGTTCTTC

D: NA
size: NA
J: TRBJ2-6
length: 17
V: TRBV5-1
CDR3: CASSLGFGDSGANVLTF
DNA: TGCGCCAGCAGCTTGGGTTTCGGAGACTCTGGGGCCAACGTCCTGACTTTC

D: TRBD1
size: NA
J: TRBJ1-2
length: 15
V: TRBV19
CDR3: CASSVRQGANYGYTF
DNA: TGTGCCAGTAGTGTCCGACAGGGAGCTAACTATGGCTACACCTTC

D: TRBD1
size: NA
J: TRBJ1-1
length: 13
V: TRBV30
CDR3: CAWDTGGNTEAFF
DNA: TGTGCCTGGGATACAGGGGGAAACACTGAAGCTTTCTTT

D: TRBD2
size: NA
J: TRBJ2-3
length: 18
V: TRBV9
CDR3: CASSVAGRWGGSTDTQYF
DNA: TGTGCCAGCAGCGTAGCCGGGAGGTGGGGGGGGAGCACAGATACGCAGTATTTT

D: NA
size: NA
J: TRBJ1-1
length: 14
V: TRBV9
CDR3: CASSVGGLVTEAFF
DNA: TGTGCCAGCAGCGTAGGGGGGCTAGTCACTGAAGCTTTCTTT

D: NA
size: once
J: TRBJ1-2
length: 13
V: TRBV19
CDR3: CASSAPSEGGYTF
DNA: TGTGCCAGTAGTGCGCCCTCCGAGGGAGGCTACACCTTC

D: TRBD1
size: NA
J: TRBJ2-7
length: 14
V: TRBV2
CDR3: CASNSGTGAYEQYF
DNA: TGTGCCAGCAATTCCGGGACAGGGGCCTACGAGCAGTACTTC

D: NA
size: NA
J: TRBJ1-6
length: 16
V: TRBV4-2
CDR3: CASSLQGSSYNSPLHF
DNA: TGTGCCAGCAGCCTCCAGGGGAGCTCCTATAATTCACCCCTCCACTTT

D: TRBD2
size: few
J: TRBJ2-3
length: 15
V: TRBV6-5
CDR3: CASSRTSGITDTQYF
DNA: TGTGCCAGCAGTAGGACTAGCGGGATCACAGATACGCAGTATTTT

D: NA
size: NA
J: TRBJ1-5
length: 15
V: TRBV19
CDR3: CASSMVPSGGQPQHF
DNA: TGTGCCAGTAGTATGGTCCCCTCCGGCGGACAGCCCCAGCATTTT

D: NA
size: NA
J: TRBJ1-5
length: 14
V: TRBV4-1
CDR3: CASSQQGNNQPQHF
DNA: TGCGCCAGCAGCCAGCAGGGGAACAATCAGCCCCAGCATTTT

D: NA
size: once
J: TRBJ1-4
length: 16
V: TRBV19
CDR3: CASSIDGRGLKEKLFF
DNA: TGTGCCAGTAGTATAGATGGAAGGGGTTTAAAAGAAAAACTGTTTTTT

D: TRBD2
size: NA
J: TRBJ2-3
length: 14
V: TRBV27
CDR3: CASSFSGTAYTQYF
DNA: TGTGCCAGCAGTTTTAGCGGGACGGCATATACGCAGTATTTT

D: NA
size: few
J: TRBJ1-1
length: 14
V: TRBV5-1
CDR3: CASSPDSMNTEAFF
DNA: TGCGCCAGCAGCCCGGACAGTATGAACACTGAAGCTTTCTTT

D: NA
size: NA
J: TRBJ1-3
length: 14
V: TRBV9
CDR3: CASSAESSGNTIYF
DNA: TGTGCCAGCAGCGCGGAGAGCTCTGGAAACACCATATATTTT

D: TRBD2
size: few
J: TRBJ2-7
length: 15
V: TRBV11-3
CDR3: CASSLALAGAYEQYF
DNA: TGTGCCAGCAGCTTAGCCCTAGCGGGGGCCTACGAGCAGTACTTC

D: NA
size: NA
J: TRBJ1-4
length: 14
V: TRBV6-5
CDR3: CASSYADRRAKLFF
DNA: TGTGCCAGCAGTTACGCCGACAGGCGGGCAAAACTGTTTTTT

D: TRBD2
size: NA
J: TRBJ2-7
length: 20
V: TRBV10-3
CDR3: CAISGSGTSGTVLDFYEQYF
DNA: TGTGCCATCAGTGGTTCCGGGACTAGCGGGACCGTCCTAGACTTCTACGAGCAGTACTTC

D: NA
size: NA
J: TRBJ2-3
length: 14
V: TRBV5-1
CDR3: CASSHDSKADTQYF
DNA: TGCGCCAGCAGCCACGACAGCAAAGCAGATACGCAGTATTTT

D: TRBD1
size: NA
J: TRBJ1-1
length: 18
V: TRBV2
CDR3: CASSEASGETGANTEAFF
DNA: TGTGCCAGCAGTGAAGCAAGCGGAGAGACAGGGGCGAACACTGAAGCTTTCTTT

D: NA
size: NA
J: TRBJ1-1
length: 13
V: TRBV6-4
CDR3: CASSYRSNTEAFF
DNA: TGTGCCAGCAGTTACAGGAGTAACACTGAAGCTTTCTTT

D: TRBD1
size: NA
J: TRBJ1-1
length: 19
V: TRBV7-8
CDR3: CASSLAPGTGGYQGTEAFF
DNA: TGTGCCAGCAGCTTAGCCCCCGGGACAGGGGGTTACCAGGGGACTGAAGCTTTCTTT

D: TRBD1
size: NA
J: TRBJ1-1
length: 12
V: TRBV30
CDR3: CAWSRGQTEAFF
DNA: TGTGCCTGGAGTAGGGGGCAAACTGAAGCTTTCTTT

D: NA
size: NA
J: TRBJ2-7
length: 16
V: TRBV27
CDR3: CASIQPKGQGAYEQYF
DNA: TGTGCCAGCATCCAACCCAAGGGGCAAGGGGCCTACGAGCAGTACTTC

D: NA
size: NA
J: TRBJ2-7
length: 16
V: TRBV5-5
CDR3: CASSLAQGWSSYEQYF
DNA: TGTGCCAGCAGCTTGGCCCAGGGCTGGAGCTCCTACGAGCAGTACTTC

D: NA
size: NA
J: TRBJ2-1
length: 13
V: TRBV27
CDR3: CASRTLVVDEQFF
DNA: TGTGCCAGCAGGACGCTAGTGGTAGATGAGCAGTTCTTC

D: TRBD2
size: NA
J: TRBJ2-1
length: 16
V: TRBV4-1
CDR3: CASSRLTSGSVHEQFF
DNA: TGCGCCAGCAGCCGCCTGACTAGCGGGAGTGTCCATGAGCAGTTCTTC

D: NA
size: NA
J: TRBJ2-2
length: 13
V: TRBV5-1
CDR3: CASSLGPTGELFF
DNA: TGCGCCAGCAGCTTGGGGCCCACCGGGGAGCTGTTTTTT

D: NA
size: NA
J: TRBJ1-1
length: 17
V: TRBV19
CDR3: CASSTLGRTGVNTEAFF
DNA: TGTGCCAGTAGTACCCTGGGCAGGACGGGGGTAAACACTGAAGCTTTCTTT

D: TRBD1
size: few
J: TRBJ1-4
length: 12
V: TRBV30
CDR3: CAWSGQGEKLFF
DNA: TGTGCCTGGAGTGGACAGGGTGAAAAACTGTTTTTT